Here is one T cell receptor beta chain with its context. The CDR3 contains 15 residues. Germline values: CDR1 SGDLS, CDR2 YYNGEE. Trimming shortened V by 3 bases and J by 0 bases, and 13 bases separated the two germline ends. The sample is drawn from a study of CD8+ T cells in alopecia areata. Study summary: Tofacitinib ran for 6 to 18 months before 6 months off drug.

RNA was extracted and reverse transcribed into cDNA as the sequencing template. Generated by immunoSEQ multiplex PCR, the TCRdb table keeps only in-frame clones and is missing some. The sample carries roughly 65,000 clones, approximately 45% recorded once. The chain carries TRBV9 and TRBJ2-7; D possibly uses TRBD1 or TRBD2 (6 bases each). The origin of this receptor is a human donor with alopecia areata. This material consisted of CD8+ T cells sorted from blood, taken at week 0. The CDR3 protein is CASSEGEAPSYEQYF. The DNA for the CDR3 is TGTGCCAGCAGCGAGGGGGAGGCCCCCTCCTACGAGCAGTACTTC.